The clone carrying this T cell receptor beta chain was recorded a few times. Its antigen is unidentified. The data were obtained in a study of beta chain features in type 1 diabetes. Regarding the study as a whole: In type 1 diabetes patients, VDJ junctions had fewer insertions; deletions at these junctions were more frequent. Moderate yet significant TCRB CDR3 shortening was seen in Type 1 diabetes patients in all four CD4+ subsets.

Researchers reported sorting CD4+ naive, central memory, regulatory and stem cell-like memory cells via CD45RO/CCR7/CD25/CD127/CD95/CD27. Germline CDR1 and CDR2: PRHDT and FYEKMQ (reference sequence). The germline V and J ends were trimmed by 5 bases and 2 bases, with 13 bases remaining between them. This CDR3 has 14 amino acids. The authors reverse transcribed all of the isolated RNA, so sequencing captured expressed TCRB transcripts. The assay was immunoSEQ multiplex PCR, and TCRdb's table has in-frame clones only and misses some. The table lists hundreds of thousands of clones, around 15% of them singletons.

The sample taken for sequencing was naive CD4+ T cells from blood. The chain joins TRBV13 to TRBJ2-7; D uncertain. The sequence was obtained from a man between 18 and 29 years old in good health. The CDR3 sequence: CASSLGSPPYEQYF. The DNA for the CDR3 is TGTGCCAGCAGCCTGGGGTCACCCCCCTACGAGCAGTACTTC.